These T cell receptor beta chains were read from a single sample in a study of graft-versus-host responses after intestinal transplantation. Libraries were prepared by immunoSEQ multiplex PCR; TCRdb keeps only in-frame clonotypes and omits some of them. The sample holds 15,000 to 20,000 clones, approximately 89% seen once. Sample: PBMCs, taken roughly 15 weeks after intestinal transplant. These receptors were taken from a human patient who received an intestinal transplant, so some T cells may come from the graft donor. The CDR3 runs from the conserved cysteine through the conserved F or W. Each record gives: CDR3 DNA, CDR3 protein, clone size, J gene, V gene, D gene. D genes are given only for firm matches. The size field is filled for only some rows; it gives once, few, many or a size class.

DNA: TGTGCCAGCAGTGAAAGGACAGGGGGTGTGGAGACCCAGTACTTC; CDR3: CASSERTGGVETQYF; size: .; J: TRBJ2-5; V: TRBV25-1; D: TRBD1
DNA: TGTGCCAGCAGCTATGTGACAGGGCGGGGTGGAAACACCATATATTTT; CDR3: CASSYVTGRGGNTIYF; size: once; J: TRBJ1-3; V: TRBV7-2; D: TRBD1
DNA: TGTGCCAGCAGCTTAGGAGGGGAGCAGTTCTTC; CDR3: CASSLGGEQFF; size: .; J: TRBJ2-1; V: TRBV7-8; D: .
DNA: TGTGCCAGCAGTGAACTAGCGGAGGCCTACAATGAGCAGTTCTTC; CDR3: CASSELAEAYNEQFF; size: few; J: TRBJ2-1; V: TRBV6-1; D: TRBD2
DNA: TGTGCCAGCAGTTACTCGGTCCTGAACACTGAAGCTTTCTTT; CDR3: CASSYSVLNTEAFF; size: .; J: TRBJ1-1; V: TRBV6-5; D: .
DNA: TGTGCCAGCAGTTTGAGGGCTTATAGCAATCAGCCCCAGCATTTT; CDR3: CASSLRAYSNQPQHF; size: .; J: TRBJ1-5; V: TRBV28; D: .
DNA: TGCGCCAGCAGCTTGCTAGGGGTTAATGAAAAACTGTTTTTT; CDR3: CASSLLGVNEKLFF; size: .; J: TRBJ1-4; V: TRBV5-1; D: .
DNA: TGTGCCAGCAGTGACGGGACAGGGGGCCTCTATGGCTACACCTTC; CDR3: CASSDGTGGLYGYTF; size: few; J: TRBJ1-2; V: TRBV6-4; D: TRBD1
DNA: TGTGCCAGCAGACGATTAGAGGGGAATCACAATGAGCAGTTCTTC; CDR3: CASRRLEGNHNEQFF; size: .; J: TRBJ2-1; V: TRBV28; D: .
DNA: TGTGCCAGCAGCGCTTATGAGACAGGAGTCTACAATGAGCAGTTCTTC; CDR3: CASSAYETGVYNEQFF; size: .; J: TRBJ2-1; V: TRBV9; D: .
DNA: TGTGCCAGCAGTTTAAGGGGGAGCAATCAGCCCCAGCATTTT; CDR3: CASSLRGSNQPQHF; size: .; J: TRBJ1-5; V: TRBV28; D: .
DNA: TGTGCCAGTAGTATCAGGGGCGGACTAGCGAGCTCCTACAATGAGCAGTTCTTC; CDR3: CASSIRGGLASSYNEQFF; size: .; J: TRBJ2-1; V: TRBV19; D: TRBD2